The clone carrying this T cell receptor (beta chain) came up once. The CDR3 is made up of 14 amino acids. In germline, CDR1 is KGHDR, CDR2 SFDVKD. V lost 4 bases to trimming and J lost 4 bases, with 10 bases between them. This specimen belongs to a study of blood T cell repertoires in COVID-19. Study-level background: Sites across the United States, Italy and Spain contributed samples from acute and convalescent COVID-19.

In the study's own analysis: Reference gene primer amplification gave nucleated cell count estimates. TCRdb's copy holds only in-frame clones and misses some; the assay was immunoSEQ multiplex PCR. V, J and clone size are taken as reported in that table, and D and trimming were inferred from the DNA itself. The sample has 100,000 to 150,000 clones, about 70% seen once. The TCR originated in a man in his 60s with acute or convalescent COVID-19. The sequencing sample was made of peripheral blood. The chain recombines TRBV24-1 with TRBJ2-1; possibly TRBD1 for D (5 bases). CDR3 nucleotides: TGTGCCACCAGTGACACGACAGATTACAATGAGCAGTTCTTC. Protein product: CATSDTTDYNEQFF.